Presented here are 3 T cell receptor beta chains from one specimen sequenced in a study of cytomegalovirus exposure and HLA in healthy donors. The PCR employed 60 Vbeta primers together with 13 Jbeta primers. Repertoires were generated with immunoSEQ multiplex PCR, while TCRdb's copy carries only in-frame clones and drops some. The sample records about 180,000 clones, around 70% being singletons. The sequenced sample was PBMCs. Receptor source: a male donor in good health and CMV-seronegative.

This clone was observed a few times. The V and J genes are TRBV6-6 and TRBJ1-2, with D unresolved. Germline lookup yields CDR1 MNHNY and CDR2 SVGAGI (reference sequence). The CDR3 is 14 amino acids. Trimming stripped 2 bases from V and 2 bases from J, with 9 bases between. The CDR3, as DNA: TGTGCCAGCAGTTACGGTGGCCAAAACTATGGCTACACCTTC. As protein: CASSYGGQNYGYTF.

The V gene is TRBV5-1, the J gene TRBJ2-6; possible D gene TRBD1, 5 bases. CDR1 and CDR2 (germline): SGHRS, YFSETQ. V was pared by 6 bases and J by 6 bases, with 13 bases between. The CDR3 consists of 14 residues. CDR3 DNA: TGCGCCAGCACAAAGGACAATTTGGCCAACGTCCTGACTTTC. This codes for CASTKDNLANVLTF. Drawing the rest from reference TRBV5-1 and TRBJ2-6, the complete variable domain is KAGVTQTPRYLIKTRGQQVTLSCSPISGHRSVSWYQQTPGQGLQFLFEYFSETQRNKGNFPGRFSGRQFSNSRSEMNVSTLELGDSALYLCASTKDNLANVLTFGAGSRLTVL.

The CDR3 spells CASRGGENTEAFF. The CDR3 DNA sequence: TGTGCCAGTAGGGGGGGAGAGAACACTGAAGCTTTCTTT. This chain connects TRBV18 to TRBJ1-1, with D tentatively TRBD1 (6 bases). V was shortened by 9 bases and J by 1 base, with 12 bases between the two germline ends. Per germline, CDR1 KGHSH and CDR2 LQKENI. The length of the CDR3 is 13 residues. Filled out from reference TRBV18 and TRBJ1-1, the complete variable domain reads NAGVMQNPRHLVRRRGQEARLRCSPMKGHSHVYWYRQLPEEGLKFMVYLQKENIIDESGMPKERFSAEFPKEGPSILRIQQVVRGDSAAYFCASRGGENTEAFFGQGTRLTVV.